The clone carrying this T cell receptor (beta chain) came up many times. No antigen is known for it. Time point meaning: newly diagnosed GD, antithyroid drugs for less than 3 months. PBMC RNA was the source of the TCR library. With iRepertoire HTBI primers and Arm-PCR of CDR3 regions, TCR beta libraries were built. TCRdb itself ran the multiplex PCR reads through MiXCR, one entry per CDR3 protein. The sample records about 430,000 distinct CDR3 sequences, 15% being singletons. Between the trimmed V and J ends, which lost 1 base and 1 base, there was a span of 10 bases. The CDR3 extends over 15 amino acids. This entry belongs to a study of regulatory T cells in long-lasting Graves disease. Whole-study results and caveats: Persistent disease exhibited a predilection for TRBV28, TRBJ1-2 and TRBJ2-5. Less diverse TCR repertoires were seen in persistent Graves' patients than in newly diagnosed ones.

These data were likewise used in another study, on T cells in Graves' hyperthyroidism and ophthalmopathy. That report notes: Pregnant or lactating patients were excluded, as were those with uncontrolled infection or other autoimmune disease.

The sequence derives from a middle-aged woman with Graves disease. Source: peripheral blood mononuclear cells (PBMCs), taken at new diagnosis, from a patient treated with antithyroid drugs. The rearrangement links TRBV12-3 or TRBV12-4 to TRBJ1-1, with TRBD1 as a possible D gene (5 bases). The CDR3 region is CASSLDVGENTEAFF. The CDR3 DNA reads TGTGCCAGCAGTTTAGATGTGGGGGAGAACACTGAAGCTTTCTTT.